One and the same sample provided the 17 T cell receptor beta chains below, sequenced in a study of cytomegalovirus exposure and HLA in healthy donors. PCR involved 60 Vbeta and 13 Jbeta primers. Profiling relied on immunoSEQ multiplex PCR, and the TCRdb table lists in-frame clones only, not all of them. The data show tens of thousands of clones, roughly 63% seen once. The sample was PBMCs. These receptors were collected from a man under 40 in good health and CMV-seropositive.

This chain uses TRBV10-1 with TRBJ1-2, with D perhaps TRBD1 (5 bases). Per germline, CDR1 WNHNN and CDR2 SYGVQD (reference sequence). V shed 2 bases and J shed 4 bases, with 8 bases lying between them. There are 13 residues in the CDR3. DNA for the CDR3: TGCGCCAGCAGTGAGGACAGATTCTATGGCTACACCTTC. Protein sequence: CASSEDRFYGYTF.

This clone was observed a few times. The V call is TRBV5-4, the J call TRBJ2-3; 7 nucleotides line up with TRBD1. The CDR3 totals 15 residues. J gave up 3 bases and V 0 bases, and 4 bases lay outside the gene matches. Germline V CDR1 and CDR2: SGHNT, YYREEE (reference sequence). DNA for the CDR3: TGTGCCAGCAGCTTGGAGGGGGCCGGGACAGATACGCAGTATTTT. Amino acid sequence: CASSLEGAGTDTQYF. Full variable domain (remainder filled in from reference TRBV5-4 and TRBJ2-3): ETGVTQSPTHLIKTRGQQVTLRCSSQSGHNTVSWYQQALGQGPQFIFQYYREEENGRGNFPPRFSGLQFPNYSSELNVNALELDDSALYLCASSLEGAGTDTQYFGPGTRLTVL.

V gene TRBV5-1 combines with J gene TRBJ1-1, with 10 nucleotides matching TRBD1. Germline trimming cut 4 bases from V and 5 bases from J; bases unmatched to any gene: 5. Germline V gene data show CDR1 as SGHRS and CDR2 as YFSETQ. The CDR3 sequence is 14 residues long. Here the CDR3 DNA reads TGCGCCAGCAGCGGACAGGGGGGGGATACTGAAGCTTTCTTT. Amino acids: CASSGQGGDTEAFF.

CDR3 sequence: CAIRGAQGTFQYF. The DNA of the CDR3 is TGTGCCATCAGAGGGGCTCAGGGGACGTTTCAGTACTTC. The chain employs TRBV10-3 and TRBJ2-4, with D possibly TRBD1 on 6 matching bases. V shed 6 bases and J shed 11 bases, with 17 bases lying between them. Germline CDR1 reads ENHRY; CDR2 reads SYGVKD. The CDR3 length is 13 residues.

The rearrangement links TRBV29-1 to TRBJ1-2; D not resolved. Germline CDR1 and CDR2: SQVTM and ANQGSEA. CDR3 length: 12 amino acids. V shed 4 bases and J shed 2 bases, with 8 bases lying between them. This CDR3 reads CSVVTINYGYTF. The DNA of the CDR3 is TGCAGCGTTGTGACTATAAACTATGGCTACACCTTC. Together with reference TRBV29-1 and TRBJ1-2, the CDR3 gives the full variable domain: SAVISQKPSRDICQRGTSLTIQCQVDSQVTMMFWYRQQPGQSLTLIATANQGSEATYESGFVIDKFPISRPNLTFSTLTVSNMSPEDSSIYLCSVVTINYGYTFGSGTRLTVV.

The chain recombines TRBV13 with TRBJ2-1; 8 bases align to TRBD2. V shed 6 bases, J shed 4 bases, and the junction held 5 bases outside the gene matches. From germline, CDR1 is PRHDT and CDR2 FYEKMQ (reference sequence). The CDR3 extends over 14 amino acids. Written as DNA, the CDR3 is TGTGCCAGCAGTCGCGGCGGGGGGTACAATGAGCAGTTCTTC. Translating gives CASSRGGGYNEQFF.

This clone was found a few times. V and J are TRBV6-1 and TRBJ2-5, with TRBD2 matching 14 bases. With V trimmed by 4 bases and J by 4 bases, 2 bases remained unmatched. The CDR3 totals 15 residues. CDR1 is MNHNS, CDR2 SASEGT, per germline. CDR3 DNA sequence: TGTGCCAGCAGTGGACTAGCGGGGGGGCCAGAGACCCAGTACTTC. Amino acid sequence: CASSGLAGGPETQYF.

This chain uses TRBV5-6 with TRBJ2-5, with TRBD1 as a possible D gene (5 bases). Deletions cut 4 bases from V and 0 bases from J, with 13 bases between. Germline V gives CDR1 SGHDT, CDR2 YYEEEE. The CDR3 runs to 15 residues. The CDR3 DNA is TGTGCCAGCAGCCTCTGGACACCGTACCAAGAGACCCAGTACTTC. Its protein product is CASSLWTPYQETQYF. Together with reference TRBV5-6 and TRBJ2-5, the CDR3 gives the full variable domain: DAGVTQSPTHLIKTRGQQVTLRCSPKSGHDTVSWYQQALGQGPQFIFQYYEEEERQRGNFPDRFSGHQFPNYSSELNVNALLLGDSALYLCASSLWTPYQETQYFGPGTRLLVL.

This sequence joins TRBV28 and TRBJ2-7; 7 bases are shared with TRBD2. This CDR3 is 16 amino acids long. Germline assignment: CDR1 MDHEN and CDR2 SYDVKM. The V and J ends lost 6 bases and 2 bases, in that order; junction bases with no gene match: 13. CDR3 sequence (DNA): TGTGCCAGCAGCTTACACCTAGCGGAGCTAACCTACGAGCAGTACTTC. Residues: CASSLHLAELTYEQYF. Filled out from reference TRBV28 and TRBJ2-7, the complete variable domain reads DVKVTQSSRYLVKRTGEKVFLECVQDMDHENMFWYRQDPGLGLRLIYFSYDVKMKEKGDIPEGYSVSREKKERFSLILESASTNQTSMYLCASSLHLAELTYEQYFGPGTRLTVT.

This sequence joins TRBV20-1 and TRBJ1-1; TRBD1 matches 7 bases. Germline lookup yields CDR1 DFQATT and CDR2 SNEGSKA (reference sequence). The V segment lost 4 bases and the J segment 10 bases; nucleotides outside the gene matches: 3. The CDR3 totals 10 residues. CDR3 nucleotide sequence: TGCAGTGCTAACAGGGGCGCAGCTTTCTTT. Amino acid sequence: CSANRGAAFF.

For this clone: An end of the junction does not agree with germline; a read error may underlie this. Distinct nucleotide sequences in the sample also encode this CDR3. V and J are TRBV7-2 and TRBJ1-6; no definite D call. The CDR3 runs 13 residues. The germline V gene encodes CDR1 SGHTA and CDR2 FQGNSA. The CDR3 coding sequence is TGTGCCAGCAGTAGGACTGGTAATTCCCCCCTCCACTTT. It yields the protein CASSRTGNSPLHF.

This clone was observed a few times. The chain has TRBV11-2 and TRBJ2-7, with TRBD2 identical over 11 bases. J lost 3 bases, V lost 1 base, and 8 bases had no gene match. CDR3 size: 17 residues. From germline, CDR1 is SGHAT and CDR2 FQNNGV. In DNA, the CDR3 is TGTGCCAGCAGCTTAGTTGGGGGGACTAGCGGCCTCTACGAGCAGTACTTC. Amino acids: CASSLVGGTSGLYEQYF.

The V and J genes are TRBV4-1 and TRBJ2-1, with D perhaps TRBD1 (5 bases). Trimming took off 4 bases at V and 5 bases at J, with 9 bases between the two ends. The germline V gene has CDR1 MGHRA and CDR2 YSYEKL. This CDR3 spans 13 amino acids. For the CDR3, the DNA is TGCGCCAGCAGCCGCTTAGGGGACAATGAGCAGTTCTTC. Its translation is CASSRLGDNEQFF.

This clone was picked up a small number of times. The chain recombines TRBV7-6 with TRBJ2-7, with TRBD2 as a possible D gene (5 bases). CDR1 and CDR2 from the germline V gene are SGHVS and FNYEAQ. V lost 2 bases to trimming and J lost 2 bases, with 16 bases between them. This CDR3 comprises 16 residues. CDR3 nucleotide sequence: TGTGCCAGCAGCTTATTTTCAGGACTTCCAGCCTACGAGCAGTACTTC. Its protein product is CASSLFSGLPAYEQYF.

The CDR3 reads CASSQDSGGSGANVLTF. The CDR3 DNA reads TGCGCCAGCAGCCAAGATTCGGGAGGCTCTGGGGCCAACGTCCTGACTTTC. The chain has TRBV4-3 and TRBJ2-6; 7 nucleotides agree with TRBD2. The CDR3 sequence is 17 residues long. The V gene end was trimmed by 0 bases and the J gene end by 0 bases; junction bases not matched to a gene: 2. Germline V gene sequence: CDR1 LGHNA, CDR2 YSLEER.

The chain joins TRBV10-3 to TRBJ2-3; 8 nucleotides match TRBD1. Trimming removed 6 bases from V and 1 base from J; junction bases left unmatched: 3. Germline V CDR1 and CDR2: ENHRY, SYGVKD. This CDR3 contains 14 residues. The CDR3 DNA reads TGTGCCATCAGACCGGGACAGGGCACAGATACGCAGTATTTT. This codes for CAIRPGQGTDTQYF.

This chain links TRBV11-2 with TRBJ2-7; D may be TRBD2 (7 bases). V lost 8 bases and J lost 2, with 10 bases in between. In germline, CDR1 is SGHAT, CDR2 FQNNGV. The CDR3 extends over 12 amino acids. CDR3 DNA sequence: TGTGCCAGCGTGGGGGGGCCCTACGAGCAGTACTTC. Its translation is CASVGGPYEQYF.